Following are 17 T cell receptor beta chains from one sample sequenced in a study of T-cell reconstitution after alpha-beta-depleted transplantation in children. Unique molecular identifiers were incorporated when the TCRbeta library was constructed. One entry per CDR3 protein, called by TCRdb with MiXCR from the PCR reads. This table has about 610,000 distinct CDR3 sequences, roughly a tenth appearing once. Sequences were derived from PBMCs from the stem cell graft donor, sampled from the stem cell graft. The receptors stem from a human donor who donated a stem cell graft to a child with acute myeloid leukemia.

This clonotype appeared many times. This chain links TRBV5-1 with TRBJ1-1; D possibly corresponds to TRBD1 (6 bases). The CDR3 has 14 residues. Germline CDR1 SGHRS, CDR2 YFSETQ. The V and J ends lost 3 bases and 5 bases respectively, with 14 bases between them. CDR3 nucleotides: TGCGCCAGCAGCTCCGGACAGATAACTACTGAAGCTTTCTTT. It specifies CASSSGQITTEAFF.

This clonotype was recorded a few times. This could be a read error, since a much larger clone is one nucleotide away. The chain carries TRBV2 and TRBJ1-2; D gene ambiguous. Trimming left V 5 bases short and J 0 bases short, with 1 base between. Germline CDR1 reads SNHLY; CDR2 reads FYNNEI. This CDR3 contains 11 residues. CDR3 nucleotides: TGTGCCAGCAGTACTAACTATGGCTACACCTTC. It codes for CASSTNYGYTF.

The sample holds many counts of this clonotype. CDR3 sequence reads: CASSPVGQGGNEQFF. CDR3 in DNA: TGTGCCAGCAGTCCCGTGGGACAGGGGGGAAATGAGCAGTTCTTC. This chain links TRBV28 with TRBJ2-1, with 11 bases aligning to TRBD1. V was clipped by 5 bases and J by 7 bases; unmatched bases: 7. CDR3 length: 15 residues. The V gene's germline CDR1 is MDHEN and CDR2 SYDVKM. Combining the CDR3 with reference TRBV28 and TRBJ2-1 gives the whole variable domain DVKVTQSSRYLVKRTGEKVFLECVQDMDHENMFWYRQDPGLGLRLIYFSYDVKMKEKGDIPEGYSVSREKKERFSLILESASTNQTSMYLCASSPVGQGGNEQFFGPGTRLTVL.

This clonotype was counted between two and nine times. V is TRBV11-2 and J is TRBJ2-7; the match to TRBD2 covers 15 bases. This CDR3 has 17 amino acids. The germline gives CDR1 SGHAT, CDR2 FQNNGV. J was trimmed by 0 bases and V by 5 bases; bases with no gene match: 5. DNA of the CDR3: TGTGCCAGCAGCCTCGGACTAGCGGGAGGGCCCTCCTACGAGCAGTACTTC. Translation: CASSLGLAGGPSYEQYF. Complete variable domain (other parts from reference TRBV11-2 and TRBJ2-7): EAGVAQSPRYKIIEKRQSVAFWCNPISGHATLYWYQQILGQGPKLLIQFQNNGVVDDSQLPKDRFSAERLKGVDSTLKIQPAKLEDSAVYLCASSLGLAGGPSYEQYFGPGTRLTVT.

The J gene is TRBJ2-7, the V gene TRBV4-1; no clear D. This CDR3 is built from 13 residues. Looked up from germline, CDR1 is MGHRA and CDR2 is YSYEKL. V lost 0 bases, J lost 8 bases, and 11 bases lay in between. The CDR3 is CASSQDLWAQQYF. The CDR3 nucleotides read TGCGCCAGCAGCCAAGATCTATGGGCTCAGCAGTACTTC.

Many counts were recorded for this clonotype. The genes are TRBV7-2 and TRBJ2-7, with 7 positions matching TRBD1. V shed 1 base and J 7 bases; nucleotides not matched to a gene: 16. The length of the CDR3 is 17 residues. CDR1 and CDR2 from the germline V gene are SGHTA and FQGNSA. The CDR3 region is CASSLVPPGGQSGEQYF. CDR3 DNA: TGTGCCAGCAGCTTAGTCCCCCCAGGGGGACAATCCGGGGAGCAGTACTTC.

In its sample, this clonotype was seen a few times. V is TRBV6-5 and J is TRBJ2-7; 12 bases line up with TRBD2. V shed 0 bases and J 3 bases; nucleotides not matched to a gene: 6. The germline CDR1 and CDR2 sequences are MNHEY and SVGAGI. CDR3 length: 17 amino acids. CDR3 in amino acids: CASSYSGLAGPYYEQYF. The CDR3 region has the DNA TGTGCCAGCAGTTACTCAGGACTAGCGGGACCTTACTACGAGCAGTACTTC.

A few counts support this clonotype. The chain employs TRBV7-2 and TRBJ2-6; 7 bases are a match to TRBD2. The CDR3 contains 17 residues. The ends lost 5 bases at V and 0 bases at J; junction bases unmatched: 7. Germline CDR1 SGHTA, CDR2 FQGNSA. This CDR3 reads CASSKSGTNSGANVLTF. The CDR3 DNA follows: TGTGCCAGCAGCAAAAGCGGGACCAACTCTGGGGCCAACGTCCTGACTTTC.

This clonotype has more than one count but fewer than ten. A clone one base away is much larger, so this may be a read error. V usage is TRBV5-1 and J usage is TRBJ2-5; D might be TRBD2 (5 bases). The V gene lost 3 bases and the J gene lost 2 bases, with 8 bases spanning the gap. This CDR3 is 13 amino acids long. The germline gives CDR1 SGHRS, CDR2 YFSETQ. CDR3 DNA sequence: TGCGCCAGCAGCTCGGGGATTCAAGAGACCCAGTACTTC. This sequence encodes CASSSGIQETQYF.

The rearrangement links TRBV7-9 to TRBJ2-1; tentative D call: TRBD1 (6 bases). Per germline, CDR1 SEHNR and CDR2 FQNEAQ (reference sequence). The CDR3 consists of 12 residues. V shed 8 bases and J shed 13 bases, with 18 bases lying between them. The CDR3 bases are TGTGCCAGCGGATCCCCCGGGACACCCCAGTTCTTC. Its protein product is CASGSPGTPQFF. Drawing the rest from reference TRBV7-9 and TRBJ2-1, the complete variable domain is DTGVSQNPRHKITKRGQNVTFRCDPISEHNRLYWYRQTLGQGPEFLTYFQNEAQLEKSRLLSDRFSAERPKGSFSTLEIQRTEQGDSAMYLCASGSPGTPQFFGPGTRLTVL.

This clonotype has at least ten counts. The V and J genes are TRBV9 and TRBJ2-2; D is uncertain. Germline V gene sequence: CDR1 SGDLS, CDR2 YYNGEE. V was clipped by 0 bases and J by 2 bases, with 8 bases between them. This CDR3 has 15 amino acids. The CDR3 DNA follows: TGTGCCAGCAGCGTAGGATCTACAAACACCGGGGAGCTGTTTTTT. Translation: CASSVGSTNTGELFF.

The V and J genes are TRBV5-1 and TRBJ2-2, with 7 bases that match TRBD1. The CDR3 consists of 14 residues. J gave up 7 bases and V 5 bases, and 8 bases lay outside the gene matches. Germline V gene sequence: CDR1 SGHRS, CDR2 YFSETQ. CDR3 sequence (DNA): TGCGCCAGCAGACCTCCGGGACAGATCGGGGAGCTGTTTTTT. This sequence encodes CASRPPGQIGELFF.

The chain has TRBV29-1 and TRBJ2-2, with TRBD2 matching 15 bases. CDR1 and CDR2 (germline): SQVTM, ANQGSEA. This CDR3 is built from 20 residues. J was trimmed by 5 bases and V by 2 bases; bases with no gene match: 15. The CDR3 reads CSVEYHPGLAGGPTTGELFF. CDR3 bases: TGCAGCGTTGAATACCACCCAGGACTAGCGGGAGGGCCAACTACCGGGGAGCTGTTTTTT.

This clonotype was counted between two and nine times. The chain recombines TRBV7-2 with TRBJ1-4; a possible D gene is TRBD1 (5 bases). From germline, CDR1 is SGHTA and CDR2 FQGNSA. The CDR3 spans 17 residues. V gave up 2 bases and J gave up 7 bases, with 20 bases separating them. Written as DNA, the CDR3 is TGTGCCAGCAGCTTAACCAGGGCTGGAGGAGGAGGTGAAAAACTGTTTTTT. This sequence encodes CASSLTRAGGGGEKLFF.

This clonotype was counted a few times. V gene TRBV11-2 combines with J gene TRBJ2-5; 10 bases line up with TRBD1. Germline values: CDR1 SGHAT, CDR2 FQNNGV. This CDR3 is built from 14 residues. After removal of 5 bases from V and 4 bases from J, the junction contained 4 bases not matched to a gene. The CDR3 loop reads CASSPGQGVETQYF. The CDR3 bases are TGTGCCAGCAGCCCAGGACAGGGGGTAGAGACCCAGTACTTC.

This clonotype was counted only a few times. The chain links TRBV7-9 to TRBJ1-5; D is ambiguous. This CDR3 has 15 amino acids. Germline-derived CDR1 and CDR2 are SEHNR and FQNEAQ (reference sequence). The V gene lost 6 bases and the J gene lost 1 base, with 13 bases spanning the gap. The DNA for the CDR3 is TGTGCCAGCAGTTATGATGGCAGGAGCAATCAGCCCCAGCATTTT. It codes for CASSYDGRSNQPQHF.

V is TRBV12-3 or TRBV12-4 and J is TRBJ2-1; D gene ambiguous. Deletions cut 2 bases from V and 12 bases from J, with 11 bases between. The CDR3 totals 12 residues. CDR3 loop: CASSLFQVGQFF. In nucleotides, the CDR3 is TGTGCCAGCAGTTTATTCCAGGTCGGGCAGTTCTTC.